This record concerns one TCR beta chain sequence. The source of the sample is a study of blood T cell repertoires in COVID-19. Study overall: Samples taken during acute and convalescent COVID-19 were collected in the United States, Italy and Spain. The analysed material was cDNA or gDNA that came from T cells, B-cell-depleted T cells, or PBMCs.

Germline loops: CDR1 MNHEY, CDR2 SMNVEV (reference sequence). This CDR3 has 15 amino acids. V was shortened by 3 bases and J by 5 bases, with 11 bases between the two germline ends. Using immunoSEQ multiplex PCR, the repertoire was profiled, and TCRdb retains in-frame clones only, with some absent. The top ten clones hold 0.95% to 1.5% of a sample with about 270,000 clones, 88% of them seen once. This clonotype was sampled from a woman aged 40-49 years with acute COVID-19. Sequenced input: PBMCs or T cells enriched from blood (not recorded which). The chain carries TRBV27 and TRBJ1-6; possibly TRBD1 for D (6 bases). DNA for the CDR3: TGTGCCAGCAGTTTTGGGGGACAAAATAATTCACCCCTCCACTTT. It translates to CASSFGGQNNSPLHF.